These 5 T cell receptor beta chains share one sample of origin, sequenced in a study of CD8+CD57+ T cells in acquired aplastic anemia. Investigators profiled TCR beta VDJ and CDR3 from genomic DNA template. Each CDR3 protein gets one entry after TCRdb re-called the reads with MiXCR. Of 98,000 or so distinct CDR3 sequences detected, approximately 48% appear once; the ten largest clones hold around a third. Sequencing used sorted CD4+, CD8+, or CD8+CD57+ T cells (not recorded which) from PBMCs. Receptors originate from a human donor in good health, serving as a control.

In DNA form, the CDR3 reads TGTGCCAGCAGTCCCTCCGGGGGAGAGACGGGTGAAAAACTGTTTTTT. Its protein product is CASSPSGGETGEKLFF. V and J are TRBV6-1 and TRBJ1-4, with D perhaps TRBD1 (5 bases). Trimming stripped 5 bases from V and 7 bases from J, with 20 bases between. CDR1 and CDR2 from the germline V gene are MNHNS and SASEGT. The CDR3 is 16 amino acids.

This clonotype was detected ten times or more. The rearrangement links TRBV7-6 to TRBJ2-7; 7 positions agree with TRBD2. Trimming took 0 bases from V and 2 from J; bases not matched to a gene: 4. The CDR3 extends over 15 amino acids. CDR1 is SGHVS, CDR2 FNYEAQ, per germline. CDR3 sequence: CASSLAGGEPYEQYF. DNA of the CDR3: TGTGCCAGCAGCTTAGCGGGGGGGGAACCCTACGAGCAGTACTTC.

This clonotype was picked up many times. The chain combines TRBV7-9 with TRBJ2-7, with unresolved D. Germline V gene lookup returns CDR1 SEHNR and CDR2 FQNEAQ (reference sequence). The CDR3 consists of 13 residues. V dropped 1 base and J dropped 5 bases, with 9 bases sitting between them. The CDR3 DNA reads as TGTGCCAGCAGCTTAGGTTACCGCAACGAGCAGTACTTC. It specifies CASSLGYRNEQYF.

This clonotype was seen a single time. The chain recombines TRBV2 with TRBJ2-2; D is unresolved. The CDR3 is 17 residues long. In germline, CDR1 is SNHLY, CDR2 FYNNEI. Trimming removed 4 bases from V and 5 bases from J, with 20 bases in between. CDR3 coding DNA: TGTGCCAGCAGTGGGGTTGGCAGGTCCTCAGTGACCGGGGAGCTGTTTTTT. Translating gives CASSGVGRSSVTGELFF.

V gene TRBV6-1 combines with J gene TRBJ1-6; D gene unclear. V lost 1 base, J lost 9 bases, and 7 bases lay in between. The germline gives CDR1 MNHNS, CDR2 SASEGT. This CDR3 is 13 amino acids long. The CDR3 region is CASSEVLSSPLHF. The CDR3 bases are TGTGCCAGCAGTGAAGTTTTGAGTTCACCCCTCCACTTT.